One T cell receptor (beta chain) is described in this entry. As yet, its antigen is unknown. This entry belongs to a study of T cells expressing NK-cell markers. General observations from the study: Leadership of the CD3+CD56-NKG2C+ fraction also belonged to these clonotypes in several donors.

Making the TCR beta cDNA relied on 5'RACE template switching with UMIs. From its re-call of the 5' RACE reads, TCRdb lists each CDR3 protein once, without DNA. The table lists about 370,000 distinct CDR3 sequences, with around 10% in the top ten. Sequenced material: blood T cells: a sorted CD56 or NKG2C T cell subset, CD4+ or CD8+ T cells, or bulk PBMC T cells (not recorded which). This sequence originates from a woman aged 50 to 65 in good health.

The CDR3 here is CASSLSRGGQNIQYF. The chain has TRBV27 and TRBJ2-4. This CDR3 spans 15 amino acids. The germline V gene has CDR1 MNHEY and CDR2 SMNVEV (reference sequence).